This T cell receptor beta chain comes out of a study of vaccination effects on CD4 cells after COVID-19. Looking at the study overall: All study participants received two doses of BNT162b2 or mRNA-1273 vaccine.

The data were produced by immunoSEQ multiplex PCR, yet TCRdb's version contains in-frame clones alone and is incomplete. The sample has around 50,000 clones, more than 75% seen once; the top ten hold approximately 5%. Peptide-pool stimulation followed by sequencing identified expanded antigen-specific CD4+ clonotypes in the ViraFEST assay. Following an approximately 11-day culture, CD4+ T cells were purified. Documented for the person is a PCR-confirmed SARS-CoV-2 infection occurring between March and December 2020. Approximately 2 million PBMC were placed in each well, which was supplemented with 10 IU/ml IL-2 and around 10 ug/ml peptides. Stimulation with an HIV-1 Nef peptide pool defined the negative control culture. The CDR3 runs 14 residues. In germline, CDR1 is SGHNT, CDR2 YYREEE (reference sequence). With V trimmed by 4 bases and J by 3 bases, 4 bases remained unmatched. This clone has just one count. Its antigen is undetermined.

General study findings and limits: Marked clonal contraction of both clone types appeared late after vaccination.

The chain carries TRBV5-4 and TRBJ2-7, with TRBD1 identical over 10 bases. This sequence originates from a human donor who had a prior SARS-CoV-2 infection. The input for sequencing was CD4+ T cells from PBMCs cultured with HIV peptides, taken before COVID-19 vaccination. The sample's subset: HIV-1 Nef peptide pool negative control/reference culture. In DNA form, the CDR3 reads TGTGCCAGCAGCCCGGGACAGGGGAACTACGAGCAGTACTTC. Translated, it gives CASSPGQGNYEQYF.